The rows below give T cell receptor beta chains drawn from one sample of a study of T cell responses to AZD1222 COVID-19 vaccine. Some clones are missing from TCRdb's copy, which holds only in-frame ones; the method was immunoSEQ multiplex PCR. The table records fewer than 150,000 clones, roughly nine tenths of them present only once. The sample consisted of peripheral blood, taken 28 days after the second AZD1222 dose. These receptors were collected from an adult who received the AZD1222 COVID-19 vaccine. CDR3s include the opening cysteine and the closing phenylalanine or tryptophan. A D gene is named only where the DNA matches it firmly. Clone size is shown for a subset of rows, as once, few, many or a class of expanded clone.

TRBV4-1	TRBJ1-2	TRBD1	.	CASSHPKDRGVSGYTF	TGCGCCAGCAGCCACCCAAAAGACAGGGGAGTCTCTGGCTACACCTTC
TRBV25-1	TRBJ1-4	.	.	CASSAPGSTNEKLFF	TGTGCCAGCAGTGCGCCGGGGTCAACTAATGAAAAACTGTTTTTT
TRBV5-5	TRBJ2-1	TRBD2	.	CASRSEQRGVILQFF	TGTGCCAGCAGGTCCGAGCAGCGGGGGGTTATTCTGCAGTTCTTC
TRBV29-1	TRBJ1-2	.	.	CSVGEVSYGYTF	TGCAGCGTTGGAGAGGTATCCTATGGCTACACCTTC
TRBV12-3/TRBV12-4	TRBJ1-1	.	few	CASSDTGRTEAFF	TGTGCCAGCAGTGATACAGGGAGGACTGAAGCTTTCTTT
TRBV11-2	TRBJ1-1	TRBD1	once	CASSSTTGGTEAFF	TGTGCCAGCAGCTCGACGACAGGGGGCACTGAAGCTTTCTTT
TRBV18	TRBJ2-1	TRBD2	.	CASSPPSSGGAYNEQFF	TGTGCCAGCTCACCACCTTCGAGCGGGGGGGCGTACAATGAGCAGTTCTTC
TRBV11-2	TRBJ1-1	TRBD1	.	CASSLETGFTEAFF	TGTGCCAGCAGCTTAGAGACAGGGTTCACTGAAGCTTTCTTT
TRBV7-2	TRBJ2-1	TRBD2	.	CASSPRLAGGPNEQFF	TGTGCCAGCAGCCCAAGACTAGCGGGGGGGCCTAATGAGCAGTTCTTC
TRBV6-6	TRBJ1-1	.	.	CAARGGDTEAFF	TGTGCCGCCCGGGGAGGGGACACTGAAGCTTTCTTT
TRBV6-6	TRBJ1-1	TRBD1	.	CASTKDRETEAFF	TGTGCCAGCACTAAGGACAGGGAAACTGAAGCTTTCTTT
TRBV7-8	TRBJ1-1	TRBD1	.	CASSSRETQGEETEAFF	TGTGCCAGCAGCTCAAGGGAGACACAGGGGGAGGAGACTGAAGCTTTCTTT
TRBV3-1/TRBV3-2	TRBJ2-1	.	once	CASSPLGIYEQFF	TGTGCCAGCAGCCCCCTGGGGATTTATGAGCAGTTCTTC
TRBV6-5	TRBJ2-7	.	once	CASSMDRTYEQYF	TGTGCCAGCAGTATGGACAGAACCTACGAGCAGTACTTC
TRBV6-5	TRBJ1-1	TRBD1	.	CASSYGTGNTEAFF	TGTGCCAGCAGTTACGGGACAGGAAACACTGAAGCTTTCTTT
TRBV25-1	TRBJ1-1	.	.	CASSDPWTATTSLFF	TGTGCCAGCAGTGACCCCTGGACAGCCACAACGTCCCTTTTCTTT
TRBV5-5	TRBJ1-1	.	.	CASSSTSGTVNTEAFF	TGTGCCAGCAGCTCTACCTCCGGGACGGTGAACACTGAAGCTTTCTTT
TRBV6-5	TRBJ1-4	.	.	CASMHMGEKLFF	TGTGCCAGCATGCACATGGGGGAGAAACTGTTTTTT
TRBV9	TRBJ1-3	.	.	CASSPDLSGNTIYF	TGTGCCAGCAGCCCAGACCTATCAGGAAACACCATATATTTT
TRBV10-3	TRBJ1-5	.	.	CAISESNQPQHF	TGTGCCATCAGTGAGTCGAATCAGCCCCAGCATTTT
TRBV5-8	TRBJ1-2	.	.	CASSLTGLDYGYTF	TGTGCCAGCAGCTTAACAGGGCTTGACTATGGCTACACCTTC
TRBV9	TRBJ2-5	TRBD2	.	CASSVGLAGGEETQYF	TGTGCCAGCAGCGTAGGGCTAGCGGGGGGGGAAGAGACCCAGTACTTC
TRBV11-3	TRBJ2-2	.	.	CASSYGTAGELFF	TGTGCCAGCAGCTACGGGACGGCCGGGGAGCTGTTTTTT
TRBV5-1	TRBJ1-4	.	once	CASTERGGSDEKLFF	TGCGCCAGCACCGAGAGAGGGGGGAGTGATGAAAAACTGTTTTTT
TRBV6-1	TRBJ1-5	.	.	CASSERRGNQPQHF	TGTGCCAGCAGTGAAAGAAGGGGGAATCAGCCCCAGCATTTT
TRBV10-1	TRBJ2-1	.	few	CASSEQLASNEQFF	TGCGCCAGCAGTGAGCAACTGGCGAGCAATGAGCAGTTCTTC
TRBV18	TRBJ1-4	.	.	CASSPAFGANEKLFF	TGTGCCAGCTCACCTGCATTTGGAGCTAATGAAAAACTGTTTTTT
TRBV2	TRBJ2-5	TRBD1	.	CASRDRGETQYF	TGTGCCAGCAGGGACAGGGGAGAGACCCAGTACTTC
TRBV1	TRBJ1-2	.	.	CTSSQDFFQVNYTF	TGCACCAGCAGCCAAGACTTCTTCCAGGTCAACTACACCTTC
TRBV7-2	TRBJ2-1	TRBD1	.	CASSLFSPGQGGNEQFF	TGTGCCAGCAGCTTATTTTCCCCGGGACAGGGAGGCAATGAGCAGTTCTTC
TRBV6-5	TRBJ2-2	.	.	CASRRELNTGELFF	TGTGCCAGCAGGAGAGAATTGAACACCGGGGAGCTGTTTTTT
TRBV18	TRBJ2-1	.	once	CASSPGAASYNEQFF	TGTGCCAGCTCGCCGGGGGCGGCATCCTACAATGAGCAGTTCTTC
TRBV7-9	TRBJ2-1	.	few	CASSLEGPNEQFF	TGTGCCAGCAGCTTAGAAGGTCCCAATGAGCAGTTCTTC
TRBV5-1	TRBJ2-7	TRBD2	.	CASSLGLAGVTEQYF	TGCGCCAGCAGCTTGGGACTAGCGGGAGTAACCGAGCAGTACTTC
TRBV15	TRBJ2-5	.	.	CATSRDPDPGETQYF	TGTGCCACCAGCAGAGATCCGGACCCGGGGGAGACCCAGTACTTC
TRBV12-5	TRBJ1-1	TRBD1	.	CASGTGTVVRTEAFF	TGTGCTAGTGGAACCGGGACAGTAGTTCGCACTGAAGCTTTCTTT
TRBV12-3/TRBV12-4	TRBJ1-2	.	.	CASSLSRDYGYTF	TGTGCCAGCAGTCTCTCCAGGGACTATGGCTACACCTTC
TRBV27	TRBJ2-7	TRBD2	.	CASSPRGMAVAGLSYEQYF	TGTGCCAGCAGTCCCCGGGGTATGGCGGTAGCGGGACTGTCCTACGAGCAGTACTTC
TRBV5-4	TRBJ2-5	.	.	CASSAAGETQYF	TGTGCCAGCAGCGCCGCGGGCGAGACCCAGTACTTC
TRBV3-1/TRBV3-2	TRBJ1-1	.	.	CASSQGGRIEAFF	TGTGCCAGCAGCCAAGGGGGGCGGATTGAAGCTTTCTTT
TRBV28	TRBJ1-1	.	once	CASSLAGHWNTEAFF	TGTGCCAGCAGTTTAGCAGGACACTGGAACACTGAAGCTTTCTTT
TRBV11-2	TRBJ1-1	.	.	CASSSPLDRTEAFF	TGTGCCAGCAGCTCCCCACTCGACAGGACTGAAGCTTTCTTT
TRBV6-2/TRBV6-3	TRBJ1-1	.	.	CASSYWVMNTEAFF	TGTGCCAGCAGTTACTGGGTCATGAACACTGAAGCTTTCTTT
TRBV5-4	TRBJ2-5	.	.	CASRFGSQETQYF	TGTGCCAGCAGGTTCGGGAGTCAAGAGACCCAGTACTTC
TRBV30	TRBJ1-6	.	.	CAWRGEAGAYNSPLHF	TGTGCCTGGAGGGGGGAGGCCGGCGCCTATAATTCACCCCTCCACTTT
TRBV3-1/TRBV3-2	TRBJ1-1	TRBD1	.	CASSPRDRGEAAEAFF	TGTGCCAGCAGCCCCCGGGACAGGGGAGAGGCCGCTGAAGCTTTCTTT
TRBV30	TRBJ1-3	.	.	CAWEQGTSGNTIYF	TGTGCCTGGGAGCAGGGGACATCTGGAAACACCATATATTTT
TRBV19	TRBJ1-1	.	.	CASSITPSITEAFF	TGTGCCAGTAGTATCACTCCCAGCATCACTGAAGCTTTCTTT
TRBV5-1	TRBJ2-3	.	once	CASGRSEGTDTQYF	TGCGCCAGCGGACGGTCGGAGGGCACAGATACGCAGTATTTT
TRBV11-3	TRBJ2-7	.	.	CASSSGPSDYEQYF	TGTGCCAGCAGCAGCGGACCTAGCGACTACGAGCAGTACTTC
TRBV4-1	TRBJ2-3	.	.	CASSRFERTDTQYF	TGCGCCAGCAGCCGGTTCGAGAGGACAGATACGCAGTATTTT
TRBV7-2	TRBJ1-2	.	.	CASSLVSLGTWGYTF	TGTGCCAGCAGCTTAGTATCTTTGGGGACGTGGGGCTACACCTTC
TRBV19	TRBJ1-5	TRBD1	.	CASRPAGTGAINQPQHF	TGTGCCAGTAGACCCGCCGGGACAGGGGCTATCAATCAGCCCCAGCATTTT